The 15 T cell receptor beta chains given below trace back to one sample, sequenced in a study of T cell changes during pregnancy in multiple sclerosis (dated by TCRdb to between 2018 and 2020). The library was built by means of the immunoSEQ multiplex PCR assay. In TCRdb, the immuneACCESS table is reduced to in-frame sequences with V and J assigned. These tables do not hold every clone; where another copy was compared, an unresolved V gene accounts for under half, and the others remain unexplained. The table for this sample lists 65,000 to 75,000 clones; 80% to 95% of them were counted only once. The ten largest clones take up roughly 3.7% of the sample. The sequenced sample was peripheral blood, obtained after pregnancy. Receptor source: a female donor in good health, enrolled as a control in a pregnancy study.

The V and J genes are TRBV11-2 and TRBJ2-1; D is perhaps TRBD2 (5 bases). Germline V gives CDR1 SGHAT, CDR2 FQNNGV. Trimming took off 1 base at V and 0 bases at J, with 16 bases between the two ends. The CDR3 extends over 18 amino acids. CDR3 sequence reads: CASSLGVSGSSSYNEQFF. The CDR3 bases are TGTGCCAGCAGCTTAGGGGTCTCGGGATCCAGCTCCTACAATGAGCAGTTCTTC.

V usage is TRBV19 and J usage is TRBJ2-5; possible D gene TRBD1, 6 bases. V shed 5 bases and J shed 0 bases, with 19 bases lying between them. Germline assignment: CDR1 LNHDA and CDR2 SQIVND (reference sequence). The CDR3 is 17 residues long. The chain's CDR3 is CASSLHSTGDNQETQYF. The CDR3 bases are TGTGCCAGTAGTCTCCACTCAACCGGGGACAACCAAGAGACCCAGTACTTC.

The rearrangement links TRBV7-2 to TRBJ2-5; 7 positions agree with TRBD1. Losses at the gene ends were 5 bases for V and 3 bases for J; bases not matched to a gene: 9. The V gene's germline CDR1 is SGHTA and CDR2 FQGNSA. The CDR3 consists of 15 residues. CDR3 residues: CASSPPGTVKETQYF. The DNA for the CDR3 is TGTGCCAGCAGCCCCCCCGGGACAGTGAAAGAGACCCAGTACTTC.

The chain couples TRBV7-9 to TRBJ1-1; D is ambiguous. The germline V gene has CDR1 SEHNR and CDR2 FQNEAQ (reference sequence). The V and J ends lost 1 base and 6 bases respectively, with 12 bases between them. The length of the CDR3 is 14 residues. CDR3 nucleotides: TGTGCCAGCAGCTTAGTTCGGGATCGACCTGAAGCTTTCTTT. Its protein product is CASSLVRDRPEAFF. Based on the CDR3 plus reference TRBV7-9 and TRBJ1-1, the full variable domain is DTGVSQNPRHKITKRGQNVTFRCDPISEHNRLYWYRQTLGQGPEFLTYFQNEAQLEKSRLLSDRFSAERPKGSFSTLEIQRTEQGDSAMYLCASSLVRDRPEAFFGQGTRLTVV.

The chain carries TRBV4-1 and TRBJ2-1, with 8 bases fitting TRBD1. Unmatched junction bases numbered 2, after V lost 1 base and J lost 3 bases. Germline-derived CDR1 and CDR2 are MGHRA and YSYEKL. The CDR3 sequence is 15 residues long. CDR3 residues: CASSQGQGIYNEQFF. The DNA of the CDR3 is TGCGCCAGCAGCCAAGGACAGGGGATCTACAATGAGCAGTTCTTC.

CDR3 in amino acids: CASSMVTPPSTDTQYF. Written as DNA, the CDR3 is TGTGCCAGTAGTATGGTAACACCTCCTAGCACAGATACGCAGTATTTT. This sequence joins TRBV19 and TRBJ2-3; D is unclear. The V end was cut by 3 bases, the J end by 0 bases, with 13 bases between. Germline CDR1 is LNHDA and CDR2 is SQIVND (reference sequence). This CDR3 region has 16 residues.

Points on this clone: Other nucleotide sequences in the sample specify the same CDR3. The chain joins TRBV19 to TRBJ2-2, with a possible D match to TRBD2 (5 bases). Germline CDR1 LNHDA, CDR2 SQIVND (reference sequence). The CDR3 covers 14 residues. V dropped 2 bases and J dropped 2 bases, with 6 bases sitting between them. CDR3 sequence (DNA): TGTGCCAGTAGTATACGGGAAAACACCGGGGAGCTGTTTTTT. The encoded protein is CASSIRENTGELFF.

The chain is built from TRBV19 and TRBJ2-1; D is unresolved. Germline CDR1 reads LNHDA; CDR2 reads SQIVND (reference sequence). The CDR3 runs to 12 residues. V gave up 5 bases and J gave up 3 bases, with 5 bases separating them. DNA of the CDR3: TGTGCCAGTAGTTTCAGCTACAATGAGCAGTTCTTC. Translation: CASSFSYNEQFF.

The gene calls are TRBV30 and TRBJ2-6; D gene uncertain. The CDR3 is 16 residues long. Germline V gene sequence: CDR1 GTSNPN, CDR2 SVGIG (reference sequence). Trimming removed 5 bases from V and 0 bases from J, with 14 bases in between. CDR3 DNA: TGTGCCTGGGGCCCTCCTCTTACCTCTGGGGCCAACGTCCTGACTTTC. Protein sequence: CAWGPPLTSGANVLTF.

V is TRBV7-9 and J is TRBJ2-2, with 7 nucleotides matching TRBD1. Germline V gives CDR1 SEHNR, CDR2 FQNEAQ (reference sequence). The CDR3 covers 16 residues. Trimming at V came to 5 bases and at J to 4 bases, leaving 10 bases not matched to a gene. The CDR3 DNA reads TGTGCCAGCAGCACACCAGGGGGACCAATCACCGGGGAGCTGTTTTTT. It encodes CASSTPGGPITGELFF.

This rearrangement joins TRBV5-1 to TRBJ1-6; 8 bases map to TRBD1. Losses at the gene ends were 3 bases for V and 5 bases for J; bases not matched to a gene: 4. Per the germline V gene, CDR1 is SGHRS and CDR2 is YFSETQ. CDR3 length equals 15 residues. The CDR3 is CASSYRGEDNSPLHF. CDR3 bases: TGCGCCAGCAGCTACAGGGGGGAGGATAATTCACCCCTCCACTTT.

The CDR3 is CASSPSGYTGKGAFF. The CDR3 DNA reads as TGCGCCAGCAGCCCCTCCGGCTATACAGGGAAGGGAGCTTTCTTT. The J gene is TRBJ1-1, the V gene TRBV5-1, with D maybe TRBD1 (6 bases). Germline CDR1 and CDR2: SGHRS and YFSETQ. Trimming took 4 bases from V and 10 from J, leaving 23 bases between them. The CDR3 spans 15 residues.

In DNA form, the CDR3 reads TGCGCCAGCAGCCAAGATTGGAGTGTTGTAGATACGCAGTATTTT. Residues: CASSQDWSVVDTQYF. V usage is TRBV4-1 and J usage is TRBJ2-3; no firm D call. This CDR3 region has 15 residues. The germline V and J ends were trimmed by 0 bases and 5 bases, with 12 bases remaining between them. Germline V CDR1 and CDR2: MGHRA, YSYEKL.

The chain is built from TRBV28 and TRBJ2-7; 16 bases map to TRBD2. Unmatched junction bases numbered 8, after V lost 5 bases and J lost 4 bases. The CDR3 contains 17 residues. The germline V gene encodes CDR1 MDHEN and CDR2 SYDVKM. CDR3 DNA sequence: TGTGCCAGCAGTCCGGGACTAGCGGGGGGGTTGGGTTACGAGCAGTACTTC. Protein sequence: CASSPGLAGGLGYEQYF.

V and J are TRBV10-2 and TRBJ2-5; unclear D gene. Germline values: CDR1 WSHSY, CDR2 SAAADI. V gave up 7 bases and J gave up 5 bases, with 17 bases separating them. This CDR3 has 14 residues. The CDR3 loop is CASTLEVPGETQYF. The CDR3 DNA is TGCGCCAGCACCCTTGAGGTGCCCGGGGAGACCCAGTACTTC.